The rows below give T cell receptor beta chains drawn from one sample of a study of T cells after yellow fever vaccination. Each CDR3 protein is one row after TCRdb ran MiXCR on the 5' RACE reads. The repertoire holds some 96,000 distinct CDR3 sequences, with about 8.2% as singletons. The sample consisted of CD8+ T cells not binding an NS4B(214-222) dextramer, sorted from PBMCs, taken roughly 15 days after the first yellow fever vaccination. The origin of the receptors is a man between 18 and 35 years old who received the YFV17D yellow fever vaccine. Both conserved end residues are trimmed from each CDR3. Each record gives: V gene, CDR3 protein.

v_gene: TRBV19
CDR3aa: ATRQGPQPPEAF

v_gene: TRBV18
CDR3aa: ASSPPASVHETQY

v_gene: TRBV10-2
CDR3aa: ASSLGAGSTEAF

v_gene: TRBV5-4
CDR3aa: ASSLAEYPYEQY

v_gene: TRBV5-1
CDR3aa: ASSLDLAGGSDTQY

v_gene: TRBV12-3/TRBV12-4
CDR3aa: ASSSSGGKNEQY

v_gene: TRBV6-2/TRBV6-3
CDR3aa: ASGKLNTEAF

v_gene: TRBV15
CDR3aa: ATSKGQGGYSNQPQH

v_gene: TRBV4-2
CDR3aa: ASSQGVGTEAF

v_gene: TRBV29-1
CDR3aa: SVEEPTSGKADTQY

v_gene: TRBV11-2
CDR3aa: ASSLGVSGGYEQY

v_gene: TRBV4-3
CDR3aa: ASSQAYRGDNQPQH